The T cell receptor (beta chain) described here comes from a study of blood T cell repertoires in COVID-19. Repertoires were generated with immunoSEQ multiplex PCR, while TCRdb's copy carries only in-frame clones and drops some. The sample shows 200,000 to 250,000 clones, around 90% of them seen only once. V was shortened by 7 bases and J by 6 bases, with 13 bases between the two germline ends. The CDR3 spans 13 residues. From germline, CDR1 is LNHNV and CDR2 YYDKDF (reference sequence). Material for sequencing was PBMCs or T cells enriched from blood (not recorded which). This rearrangement joins TRBV15 to TRBJ1-5, with a possible D match to TRBD1 (6 bases). This TCR was recovered from a man aged 18 to 29 with acute COVID-19. CDR3 DNA: TGTGCCACCAATCGAGGGGGGGGTCAGCCCCAGCATTTT. It yields the protein CATNRGGGQPQHF.